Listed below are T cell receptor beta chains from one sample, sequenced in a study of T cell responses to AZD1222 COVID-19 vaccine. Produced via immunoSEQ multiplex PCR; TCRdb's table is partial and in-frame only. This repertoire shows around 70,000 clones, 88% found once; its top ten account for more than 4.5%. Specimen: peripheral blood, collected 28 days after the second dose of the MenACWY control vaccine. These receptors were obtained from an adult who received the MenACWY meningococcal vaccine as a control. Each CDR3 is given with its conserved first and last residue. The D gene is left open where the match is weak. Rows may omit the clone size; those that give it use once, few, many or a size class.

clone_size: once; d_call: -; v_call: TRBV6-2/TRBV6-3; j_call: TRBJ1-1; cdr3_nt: TGTGCCAGCAGCGCCAGGGGGAACACTGAAGCTTTCTTT; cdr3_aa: CASSARGNTEAFF
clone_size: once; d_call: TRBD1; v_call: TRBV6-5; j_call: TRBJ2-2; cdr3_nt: TGTGCCAGCAGTTACGGGACAGCGAACACCGGGGAGCTGTTTTTT; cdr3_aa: CASSYGTANTGELFF
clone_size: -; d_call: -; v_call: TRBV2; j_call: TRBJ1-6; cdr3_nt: TGTGCCAGCAAGGGGACGGGGAATTCACCCCTCCACTTT; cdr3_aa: CASKGTGNSPLHF
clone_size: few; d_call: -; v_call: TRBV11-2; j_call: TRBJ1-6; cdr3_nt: TGTGCCAGCACCCCGGGCGGAAGCTATAATTCACCCCTCCACTTT; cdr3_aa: CASTPGGSYNSPLHF
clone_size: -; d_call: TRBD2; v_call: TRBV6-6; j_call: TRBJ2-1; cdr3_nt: TGTGCCAGCAGCTTTGGACTAGCGGGAGTTAATGAGCAGTTCTTC; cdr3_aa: CASSFGLAGVNEQFF
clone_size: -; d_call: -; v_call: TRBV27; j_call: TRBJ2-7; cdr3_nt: TGTGCCAGCAGTAAGGGGGGCTACGAGCAGTACTTC; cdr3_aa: CASSKGGYEQYF
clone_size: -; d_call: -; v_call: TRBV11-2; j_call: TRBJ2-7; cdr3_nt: TGTGCCAGCAGCTTAGAGGGTAGACGGCAGTACTTC; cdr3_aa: CASSLEGRRQYF
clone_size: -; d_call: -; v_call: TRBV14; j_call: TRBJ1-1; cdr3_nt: TGTGCCAGCAGCCAATTGAGGGGCGACACTGAAGCTTTCTTT; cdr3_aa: CASSQLRGDTEAFF
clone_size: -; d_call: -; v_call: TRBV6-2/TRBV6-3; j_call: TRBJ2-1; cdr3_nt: TGTGCCAGCAGTTACGCGGGGGCAGGGAGGGGAAGGAGCAATGAGCAGTTCTTC; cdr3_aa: CASSYAGAGRGRSNEQFF
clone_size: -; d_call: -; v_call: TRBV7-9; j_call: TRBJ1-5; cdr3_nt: TGTGCCAGCAGCTCCGTACATGGCAATCAGCCCCAGCATTTT; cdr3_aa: CASSSVHGNQPQHF
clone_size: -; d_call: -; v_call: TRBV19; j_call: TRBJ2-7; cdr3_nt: TGTGCCAGTAGTATCGCAGCTGGGGACGAGCAGTACTTC; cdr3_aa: CASSIAAGDEQYF
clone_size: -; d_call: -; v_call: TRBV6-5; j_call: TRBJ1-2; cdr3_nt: TGTGCCAGCAGTTACCGGCCAGGTTCTTATGGCTACACCTTC; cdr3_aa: CASSYRPGSYGYTF
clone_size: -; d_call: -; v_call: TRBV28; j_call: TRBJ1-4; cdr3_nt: TGTGCCAGCAGTCCAAGACAGGTTGCAACTAATGAAAAACTGTTTTTT; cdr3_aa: CASSPRQVATNEKLFF
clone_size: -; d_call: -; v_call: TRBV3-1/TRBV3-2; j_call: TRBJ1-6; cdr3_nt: TGTGCCAGCAGCCAAGATAAAAAGGCCCTCCACTTT; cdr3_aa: CASSQDKKALHF
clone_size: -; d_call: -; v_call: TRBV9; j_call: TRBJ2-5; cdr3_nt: TGTGCCAGCAGCGTGGGGGTCCAAGAGACCCAGTACTTC; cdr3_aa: CASSVGVQETQYF
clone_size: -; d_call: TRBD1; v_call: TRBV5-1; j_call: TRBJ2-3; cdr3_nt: TGCGCCAGCAGCTTCTCCCGACAGGGTAGCACAGATACGCAGTATTTT; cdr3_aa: CASSFSRQGSTDTQYF
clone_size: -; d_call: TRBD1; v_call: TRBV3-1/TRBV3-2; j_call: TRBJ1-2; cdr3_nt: TGTGCCAGCAGCCAGACAGGGGTTGGGACTAACTATGGCTACACCTTC; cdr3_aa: CASSQTGVGTNYGYTF
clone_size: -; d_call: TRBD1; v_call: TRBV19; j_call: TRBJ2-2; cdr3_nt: TGTGCCAGTAGTCCCGACAGGGGGTTGAACACCGGGGAGCTGTTTTTT; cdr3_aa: CASSPDRGLNTGELFF
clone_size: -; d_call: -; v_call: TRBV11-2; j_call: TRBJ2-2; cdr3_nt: TGTGCCAGCAGCGAGACGCGATTCGGGGAGCTGTTTTTT; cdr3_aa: CASSETRFGELFF
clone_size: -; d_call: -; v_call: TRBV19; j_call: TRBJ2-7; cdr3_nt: TGTGCCAGTAGTCTAAATGACATAGCCTCCTACGAGCAGTACTTC; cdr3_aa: CASSLNDIASYEQYF